The entry below describes one TCR beta chain. The antigen is not known. Recipients received nonmyeloablative bone marrow transplants from related graft donors, with transient mixed chimerism. Unstimulated Tregs (CD4+CD25+CD127-) and CD4+CD25- non-Tregs were sorted from PBMCs. The protocol was immunoSEQ multiplex PCR, while the TCRdb copy is restricted to in-frame clones and leaves out a portion. Among about 90,000 clones listed, roughly 93% were seen once. Germline CDR1 reads SQVTM; CDR2 reads ANQGSEA. CDR3 length: 13 residues. After removal of 6 bases from V and 4 bases from J, the junction contained 8 bases not matched to a gene. The sample belongs to a study of Tregs in tolerant kidney transplant recipients. Study-wide results and limits: Activated donor B cell expansion appeared to reveal the most relevant donor-specific TCRbeta repertoire.

Sequencing used CD4+ T cells from blood (PBMCs), obtained 12 months after the transplant. The V gene is TRBV29-1, the J gene TRBJ2-5; 7 bases match TRBD1. The TCR originated in a human patient who received a combined kidney and bone marrow transplant. Part of the T cells may come from the graft donor. CDR3 amino acids: CSVLKGAGETQYF. The CDR3 DNA is TGCAGCGTACTAAAGGGGGCAGGAGAGACCCAGTACTTC. The full variable domain, rest sourced from reference TRBV29-1 and TRBJ2-5, is SAVISQKPSRDICQRGTSLTIQCQVDSQVTMMFWYRQQPGQSLTLIATANQGSEATYESGFVIDKFPISRPNLTFSTLTVSNMSPEDSSIYLCSVLKGAGETQYFGPGTRLLVL.